Given below is one T cell receptor (beta chain) in context. The data belong to a study of T cell responses to AZD1222 COVID-19 vaccine. J gave up 3 bases and V 7 bases, and 12 bases lay outside the gene matches. The CDR3 totals 15 residues. Germline V lookup: CDR1 SEHNR, CDR2 FQNEAQ (reference sequence). Clones were read by immunoSEQ multiplex PCR, and TCRdb kept only the in-frame ones, dropping some. The data hold about 100,000 clones, with around 90% observed a single time. This TCR came from an adult who received the AZD1222 COVID-19 vaccine. The sequencing here drew on peripheral blood, taken 28 days after the second AZD1222 dose. The V call is TRBV7-9, the J call TRBJ2-7; 7 bases are a match to TRBD1. The CDR3 region is CASIQLGTENYEQYF. The CDR3 DNA reads as TGTGCCAGCATCCAACTGGGGACAGAAAACTACGAGCAGTACTTC.